In this sample, the clone carrying this TCR beta chain turned up a few times. The record originates from a study of blood T cell repertoires in COVID-19. The overall study: From the United States, Italy and Spain came samples of acute and convalescent COVID-19. T cells, B-cell-depleted T cells, or PBMCs supplied cDNA or gDNA.

Source study methods: Scientists estimated how many nucleated cells there were by amplifying reference gene primers. The table came from immunoSEQ multiplex PCR; TCRdb's copy has only in-frame clones and leaves some out. From that table come the V and J calls and clone size; the DNA was used to work out D and trimming. The sample carries a few hundred thousand clones, roughly nine tenths recorded once. What was sequenced was peripheral blood. This TCR was recovered from a woman in her thirties or forties who had recovered from COVID-19.

CDR3 residues: CASWGGQRATPQHF. CDR3 DNA: TGTGCCAGCTGGGGAGGGCAGCGTGCTACGCCCCAGCATTTT. The chain links TRBV2 to TRBJ1-5; D is unclear. Germline-derived CDR1 and CDR2 are SNHLY and FYNNEI. CDR3 size: 14 residues. Trimming cost V 8 bases and J 9 bases, with 20 bases left between them.